Listed below are T cell receptor beta chains from one sample, sequenced in a study of shared clonotypes between healthy human individuals. Using immunoSEQ multiplex PCR, the repertoire was profiled, and TCRdb retains in-frame clones only, with some absent. The data show roughly 330,000 clones, approximately 79% seen once. The specimen was memory CD4+ T cells sorted from blood. Receptor source: a man aged 25-45 years in good health. Each CDR3 is given with its conserved first and last residue. The order of the fields is clone size, CDR3 length, J gene, V gene, D gene, CDR3 protein, CDR3 DNA. D genes are given only for firm matches. The size of a clone is reported for some rows only, either as once, few or many, or as a class for expanded clones.

abundance: few
len: 15
j_gene: TRBJ2-7
v_gene: TRBV7-9
d_gene: TRBD1
CDR3aa: CASSPGTGQSYEQYF
CDR3nt: TGTGCCAGCAGCCCTGGGACAGGCCAATCCTACGAGCAGTACTTC

abundance: once
len: 12
j_gene: TRBJ2-7
v_gene: TRBV18
d_gene: NA
CDR3aa: CASSLPLYEQYF
CDR3nt: TGTGCCAGCTCACTTCCCCTCTACGAGCAGTACTTC

abundance: NA
len: 12
j_gene: TRBJ1-3
v_gene: TRBV30
d_gene: NA
CDR3aa: CAGHNSGNTIYF
CDR3nt: TGTGCCGGACATAACTCTGGAAACACCATATATTTT

abundance: few
len: 16
j_gene: TRBJ2-1
v_gene: TRBV7-3
d_gene: TRBD2
CDR3aa: CASSLRTSGRGDEQFF
CDR3nt: TGTGCCAGCAGCTTGCGGACTAGCGGGAGGGGCGATGAGCAGTTCTTC

abundance: few
len: 16
j_gene: TRBJ2-3
v_gene: TRBV5-1
d_gene: NA
CDR3aa: CASSLAPWDFTDTQYF
CDR3nt: TGCGCCAGCAGCTTGGCTCCTTGGGATTTCACAGATACGCAGTATTTT

abundance: NA
len: 16
j_gene: TRBJ2-3
v_gene: TRBV11-2
d_gene: NA
CDR3aa: CASSLELDYPPDTQYF
CDR3nt: TGTGCCAGCAGCTTAGAGTTGGATTATCCCCCAGATACGCAGTATTTT

abundance: NA
len: 14
j_gene: TRBJ1-1
v_gene: TRBV2
d_gene: TRBD1
CDR3aa: CASSGQGRGTEAFF
CDR3nt: TGTGCCAGCAGTGGACAGGGGAGGGGCACTGAAGCTTTCTTT

abundance: NA
len: 14
j_gene: TRBJ2-7
v_gene: TRBV7-9
d_gene: TRBD1
CDR3aa: CASSLPGQGSEQYF
CDR3nt: TGTGCCAGCAGCTTACCAGGACAGGGTTCCGAGCAGTACTTC

abundance: NA
len: 16
j_gene: TRBJ2-3
v_gene: TRBV5-1
d_gene: NA
CDR3aa: CASSLPSTGSTDTQYF
CDR3nt: TGCGCCAGCAGCTTACCGTCGACAGGCAGCACAGATACGCAGTATTTT

abundance: NA
len: 18
j_gene: TRBJ2-1
v_gene: TRBV28
d_gene: NA
CDR3aa: CASSSILGGPGAHNEQFF
CDR3nt: TGTGCCAGCAGTTCAATCCTGGGGGGGCCAGGCGCACACAATGAGCAGTTCTTC

abundance: NA
len: 13
j_gene: TRBJ2-1
v_gene: TRBV10-2
d_gene: TRBD2
CDR3aa: CASTEREGREQFF
CDR3nt: TGCGCCAGCACTGAGCGGGAGGGCCGGGAGCAGTTCTTC

abundance: few
len: 15
j_gene: TRBJ2-1
v_gene: TRBV10-3
d_gene: NA
CDR3aa: CAISVLGVGYNEQFF
CDR3nt: TGTGCCATCAGTGTTTTGGGGGTAGGGTACAATGAGCAGTTCTTC

abundance: NA
len: 15
j_gene: TRBJ2-3
v_gene: TRBV28
d_gene: NA
CDR3aa: CASVKGGTTNWAQYF
CDR3nt: TGTGCCAGCGTAAAAGGAGGTACTACCAACTGGGCGCAGTATTTT

abundance: NA
len: 14
j_gene: TRBJ2-2
v_gene: TRBV28
d_gene: NA
CDR3aa: CASSLRLNTGELFF
CDR3nt: TGTGCCAGCAGTTTGCGGTTGAACACCGGGGAGCTGTTTTTT

abundance: NA
len: 14
j_gene: TRBJ2-5
v_gene: TRBV7-9
d_gene: NA
CDR3aa: CASSPGEIEETQYF
CDR3nt: TGTGCCAGCAGCCCCGGTGAAATCGAAGAGACCCAGTACTTC

abundance: NA
len: 14
j_gene: TRBJ2-5
v_gene: TRBV18
d_gene: NA
CDR3aa: CASSLTQGQETQYF
CDR3nt: TGTGCCAGCTCGCTCACACAAGGACAAGAGACCCAGTACTTC

abundance: NA
len: 15
j_gene: TRBJ2-2
v_gene: TRBV11-2
d_gene: TRBD1
CDR3aa: CASSPRTGGTGELFF
CDR3nt: TGTGCCAGCAGCCCCAGGACAGGTGGAACCGGGGAGCTGTTTTTT

abundance: NA
len: 12
j_gene: TRBJ1-1
v_gene: TRBV2
d_gene: TRBD1
CDR3aa: CASCRDSLEAFF
CDR3nt: TGTGCCAGCTGCCGGGACAGCCTTGAAGCTTTCTTT

abundance: once
len: 13
j_gene: TRBJ2-3
v_gene: TRBV5-5
d_gene: NA
CDR3aa: CASSLAPSDTQYF
CDR3nt: TGTGCCAGCAGCTTGGCGCCATCAGATACGCAGTATTTT

abundance: NA
len: 14
j_gene: TRBJ1-5
v_gene: TRBV5-5
d_gene: TRBD1
CDR3aa: CASSQGQSNQPQHF
CDR3nt: TGTGCCAGCAGCCAGGGACAGAGCAATCAGCCCCAGCATTTT

abundance: NA
len: 14
j_gene: TRBJ2-1
v_gene: TRBV28
d_gene: NA
CDR3aa: CASSSASSHNEQFF
CDR3nt: TGTGCCAGCAGTTCAGCCAGTTCCCACAATGAGCAGTTCTTC

abundance: NA
len: 17
j_gene: TRBJ1-5
v_gene: TRBV15
d_gene: NA
CDR3aa: CAARGYPADWSNQPQHF
CDR3nt: TGTGCCGCCAGGGGCTACCCAGCGGACTGGAGCAATCAGCCCCAGCATTTT

abundance: NA
len: 14
j_gene: TRBJ1-1
v_gene: TRBV7-8
d_gene: NA
CDR3aa: CASSRRTVNTEAFF
CDR3nt: TGTGCCAGCAGCCGAAGGACGGTGAACACTGAAGCTTTCTTT

abundance: NA
len: 12
j_gene: TRBJ2-4
v_gene: TRBV25-1
d_gene: NA
CDR3aa: CASRGAKNIQYF
CDR3nt: TGTGCCAGCAGAGGTGCCAAAAACATTCAGTACTTC

abundance: NA
len: 15
j_gene: TRBJ2-3
v_gene: TRBV5-1
d_gene: TRBD1
CDR3aa: CASSAGQGGTDTQYF
CDR3nt: TGCGCCAGCAGCGCCGGACAGGGGGGCACAGATACGCAGTATTTT

abundance: NA
len: 18
j_gene: TRBJ2-1
v_gene: TRBV11-3
d_gene: TRBD2
CDR3aa: CASSLELGGRGSYNEQFF
CDR3nt: TGTGCCAGCAGCTTAGAATTGGGTGGGAGGGGTTCCTACAATGAGCAGTTCTTC

abundance: NA
len: 15
j_gene: TRBJ1-4
v_gene: TRBV5-1
d_gene: NA
CDR3aa: CASSLAASSNEKLFF
CDR3nt: TGCGCCAGCAGCTTGGCAGCCTCTTCTAATGAAAAACTGTTTTTT

abundance: NA
len: 15
j_gene: TRBJ2-3
v_gene: TRBV5-4
d_gene: NA
CDR3aa: CASSLASQGGDTQYF
CDR3nt: TGTGCCAGCAGCTTGGCTAGCCAGGGTGGAGATACGCAGTATTTT

abundance: NA
len: 12
j_gene: TRBJ2-7
v_gene: TRBV19
d_gene: NA
CDR3aa: CASSIDPGEQYF
CDR3nt: TGTGCCAGTAGTATCGACCCGGGGGAGCAGTACTTC

abundance: NA
len: 15
j_gene: TRBJ1-4
v_gene: TRBV5-1
d_gene: NA
CDR3aa: CASSLTGATNEKLFF
CDR3nt: TGCGCCAGCAGCTTGACGGGCGCAACTAATGAAAAACTGTTTTTT

abundance: NA
len: 16
j_gene: TRBJ2-7
v_gene: TRBV27
d_gene: NA
CDR3aa: CASSPRMGSLGYEQYF
CDR3nt: TGTGCCAGCAGTCCCAGGATGGGGAGTTTAGGGTACGAGCAGTACTTC

abundance: few
len: 13
j_gene: TRBJ2-4
v_gene: TRBV29-1
d_gene: NA
CDR3aa: CSVDGPQGNIQYF
CDR3nt: TGCAGCGTTGATGGGCCCCAGGGAAACATTCAGTACTTC

abundance: NA
len: 15
j_gene: TRBJ2-2
v_gene: TRBV10-3
d_gene: TRBD1
CDR3aa: CAISGGTGVTGELFF
CDR3nt: TGTGCCATCAGTGGGGGGACAGGGGTCACCGGGGAGCTGTTTTTT

abundance: NA
len: 14
j_gene: TRBJ2-1
v_gene: TRBV7-2
d_gene: NA
CDR3aa: CASSRPGQNNEQFF
CDR3nt: TGTGCCAGCAGCCGACCGGGACAAAACAATGAGCAGTTCTTC

abundance: NA
len: 16
j_gene: TRBJ2-6
v_gene: TRBV19
d_gene: NA
CDR3aa: CASNETFLSGANVLTF
CDR3nt: TGTGCCAGTAATGAGACATTTCTCTCTGGGGCCAACGTCCTGACTTTC

abundance: NA
len: 17
j_gene: TRBJ2-2
v_gene: TRBV5-6
d_gene: TRBD2
CDR3aa: CASSLRTSGRKAGELFF
CDR3nt: TGTGCCAGCAGCCTGCGGACTAGCGGGAGAAAAGCCGGGGAGCTGTTTTTT

abundance: once
len: 13
j_gene: TRBJ1-2
v_gene: TRBV7-2
d_gene: TRBD1
CDR3aa: CASSKDRDYGYTF
CDR3nt: TGTGCCAGCAGCAAGGACAGGGACTATGGCTACACCTTC

abundance: NA
len: 14
j_gene: TRBJ1-1
v_gene: TRBV2
d_gene: NA
CDR3aa: CASSGISFSTEAFF
CDR3nt: TGTGCCAGCAGTGGAATCAGTTTTTCCACTGAAGCTTTCTTT

abundance: few
len: 14
j_gene: TRBJ2-7
v_gene: TRBV6-1
d_gene: TRBD1
CDR3aa: CASSPDRTSYEQYF
CDR3nt: TGTGCCAGCAGCCCGGACAGGACTTCCTACGAGCAGTACTTC

abundance: NA
len: 14
j_gene: TRBJ2-6
v_gene: TRBV5-1
d_gene: NA
CDR3aa: CASSVASGANVLTF
CDR3nt: TGCGCCAGCAGCGTAGCTTCTGGGGCCAACGTCCTGACTTTC

abundance: few
len: 14
j_gene: TRBJ1-2
v_gene: TRBV19
d_gene: TRBD1
CDR3aa: CASSSTGGNYGYTF
CDR3nt: TGTGCCAGTAGTAGTACAGGGGGAAACTATGGCTACACCTTC

abundance: NA
len: 15
j_gene: TRBJ2-7
v_gene: TRBV21-1
d_gene: NA
CDR3aa: CASSKVLPDSYEQYF
CDR3nt: TGTGCCAGCAGCAAAGTATTACCCGACTCCTACGAGCAGTACTTC

abundance: once
len: 13
j_gene: TRBJ1-1
v_gene: TRBV9
d_gene: NA
CDR3aa: CASSVGREAEVFF
CDR3nt: TGTGCCAGCAGCGTTGGGAGGGAAGCTGAAGTTTTCTTT

abundance: few
len: 16
j_gene: TRBJ2-2
v_gene: TRBV11-3
d_gene: TRBD2
CDR3aa: CASSPTSGRGTGELFF
CDR3nt: TGTGCCAGCAGCCCCACTAGCGGAAGGGGCACCGGGGAGCTGTTTTTT

abundance: few
len: 13
j_gene: TRBJ1-5
v_gene: TRBV10-1
d_gene: NA
CDR3aa: CASSVGVDQPQHF
CDR3nt: TGCGCCAGCAGTGTTGGGGTAGATCAGCCCCAGCATTTT

abundance: NA
len: 14
j_gene: TRBJ1-2
v_gene: TRBV5-1
d_gene: NA
CDR3aa: CASSSGLDSYGYTF
CDR3nt: TGCGCCAGCAGCTCGGGACTTGACAGCTATGGCTACACCTTC

abundance: NA
len: 14
j_gene: TRBJ1-4
v_gene: TRBV30
d_gene: NA
CDR3aa: CAWRTQGRSEKLFF
CDR3nt: TGTGCCTGGAGAACCCAGGGCCGATCTGAAAAACTGTTTTTT

abundance: NA
len: 14
j_gene: TRBJ2-1
v_gene: TRBV5-4
d_gene: NA
CDR3aa: CASSLPRDEAALFF
CDR3nt: TGTGCCAGCAGCCTACCCCGGGATGAGGCAGCCCTGTTCTTC

abundance: NA
len: 15
j_gene: TRBJ1-2
v_gene: TRBV6-5
d_gene: NA
CDR3aa: CASSYGRDAHYGYTF
CDR3nt: TGTGCCAGCAGTTACGGGAGGGACGCCCACTATGGCTACACCTTC

abundance: NA
len: 13
j_gene: TRBJ1-1
v_gene: TRBV5-1
d_gene: TRBD1
CDR3aa: CASSVGTGEQAFF
CDR3nt: TGCGCCAGCAGCGTAGGGACAGGGGAACAAGCTTTCTTT

abundance: NA
len: 16
j_gene: TRBJ2-2
v_gene: TRBV5-4
d_gene: NA
CDR3aa: CASSLRRAANTGELFF
CDR3nt: TGTGCCAGCAGCTTGCGTCGCGCCGCGAACACCGGGGAGCTGTTTTTT

abundance: NA
len: 15
j_gene: TRBJ2-3
v_gene: TRBV14
d_gene: NA
CDR3aa: CASSQIGGPSDTQYF
CDR3nt: TGTGCCAGCAGCCAAATTGGAGGGCCATCAGATACGCAGTATTTT

abundance: NA
len: 13
j_gene: TRBJ2-1
v_gene: TRBV5-1
d_gene: TRBD1
CDR3aa: CASSPDRVGEQFF
CDR3nt: TGCGCCAGCAGCCCGGACAGGGTTGGTGAGCAGTTCTTC

abundance: NA
len: 14
j_gene: TRBJ2-3
v_gene: TRBV6-6
d_gene: NA
CDR3aa: CASTLTTSTDTQYF
CDR3nt: TGTGCCAGCACCCTGACAACTAGCACAGATACGCAGTATTTT

abundance: few
len: 12
j_gene: TRBJ1-5
v_gene: TRBV19
d_gene: NA
CDR3aa: CASSIGDQPQHF
CDR3nt: TGTGCCAGTAGTATAGGTGATCAGCCCCAGCATTTT